This TCR beta chain was observed in a study of shared clonotypes between healthy human individuals. Study observations and caveats: Donor clonotype sharing was expected to depend on sequencing depth. Exclusively blood specimens were collected; tissue repertoires likely differ. In general, naive subsets displayed greater estimated richness than memory subsets did.

For this clone: Antigen specificity is unknown.

Several immunoSEQ plates held equal portions of the genomic DNA taken from each subset. Profiling relied on immunoSEQ multiplex PCR, and the TCRdb table lists in-frame clones only, not all of them. The repertoire holds about 2.1 million clones, with over 85% as singletons. Naive CD8 cells lacked CD45RO and underwent positive selection for CCR7, leaving out terminally differentiated effector memory CD45RA+ cells. The ends lost 4 bases at V and 3 bases at J; junction bases unmatched: 3. Germline V gives CDR1 LNHNV, CDR2 YYDKDF (reference sequence). This CDR3 region has 14 residues. The sequence was collected from a man between 18 and 35 years old in good health. Some clones in this sample may be carry-over from other donors' samples. The sequenced sample was naive CD8+ T cells from PBMCs. This chain links TRBV15 with TRBJ1-5, with 7 nucleotides matching TRBD1. This CDR3 reads CATSTTGDNQPQHF. CDR3 sequence (DNA): TGTGCCACCAGCACTACAGGGGACAATCAGCCCCAGCATTTT.